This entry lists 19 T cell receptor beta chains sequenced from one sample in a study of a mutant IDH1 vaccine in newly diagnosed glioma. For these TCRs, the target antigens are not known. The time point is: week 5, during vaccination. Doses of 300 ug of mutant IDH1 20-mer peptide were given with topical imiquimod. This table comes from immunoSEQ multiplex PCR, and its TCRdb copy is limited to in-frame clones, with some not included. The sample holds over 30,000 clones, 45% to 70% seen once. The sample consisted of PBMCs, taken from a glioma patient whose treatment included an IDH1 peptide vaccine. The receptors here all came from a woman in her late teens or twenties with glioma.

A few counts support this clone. The CDR3 is CASSSVFEEEQFF. The CDR3 DNA follows: TGTGCCAGTAGTAGCGTTTTTGAGGAAGAGCAGTTCTTC. The V and J genes are TRBV19 and TRBJ2-1; no reliable D call. Germline loops: CDR1 LNHDA, CDR2 SQIVND (reference sequence). CDR3 length: 13 amino acids. The ends were cut back, 4 bases at V and 10 bases at J, with 14 bases in the middle.

DNA for the CDR3: TGTGCCAGCAGTCCGACCGGGACAGCGAACACCGGGGAGCTGTTTTTT. It specifies CASSPTGTANTGELFF. This sequence joins TRBV28 and TRBJ2-2; 7 bases align to TRBD1. Germline assignment: CDR1 MDHEN and CDR2 SYDVKM. This CDR3 is 16 amino acids long. With 5 bases clipped from V and 0 bases from J, the junction kept 6 bases outside the gene matches.

As DNA, the CDR3 is TGTGCCAGCAGTGAGATAGCGGGGGGCTGGGATACGCAGTATTTT. It codes for CASSEIAGGWDTQYF. This chain links TRBV27 with TRBJ2-3; 10 nucleotides align to TRBD2. V trimming: 5 bases; J trimming: 6 bases; junction bases outside the gene matches: 8. The germline V gene encodes CDR1 MNHEY and CDR2 SMNVEV (reference sequence). The CDR3 has 15 amino acids.

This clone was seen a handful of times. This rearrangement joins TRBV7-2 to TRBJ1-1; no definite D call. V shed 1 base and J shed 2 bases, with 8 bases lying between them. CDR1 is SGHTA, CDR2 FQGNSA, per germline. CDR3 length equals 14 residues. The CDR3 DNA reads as TGTGCCAGCAGCTTAGGGCCCGGCAACACTGAAGCTTTCTTT. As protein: CASSLGPGNTEAFF. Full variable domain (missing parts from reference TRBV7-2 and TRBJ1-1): GAGVSQSPSNKVTEKGKDVELRCDPISGHTALYWYRQSLGQGLEFLIYFQGNSAPDKSGLPSDRFSAERTGGSVSTLTIQRTQQEDSAVYLCASSLGPGNTEAFFGQGTRLTVV.

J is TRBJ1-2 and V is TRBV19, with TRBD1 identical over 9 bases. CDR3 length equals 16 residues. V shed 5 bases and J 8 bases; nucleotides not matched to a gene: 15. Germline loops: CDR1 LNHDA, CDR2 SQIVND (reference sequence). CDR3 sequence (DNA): TGTGCCAGTAGTTTCAATACCCGGGACAGGGTAGGAGGCTACACCTTC. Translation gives CASSFNTRDRVGGYTF.

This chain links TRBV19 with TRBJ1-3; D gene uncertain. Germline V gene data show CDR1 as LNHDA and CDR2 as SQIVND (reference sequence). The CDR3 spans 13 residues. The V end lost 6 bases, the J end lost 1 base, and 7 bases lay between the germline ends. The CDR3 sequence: CASSPWSGNTIYF. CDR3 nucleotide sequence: TGTGCCAGTAGCCCGTGGTCTGGAAACACCATATATTTT.

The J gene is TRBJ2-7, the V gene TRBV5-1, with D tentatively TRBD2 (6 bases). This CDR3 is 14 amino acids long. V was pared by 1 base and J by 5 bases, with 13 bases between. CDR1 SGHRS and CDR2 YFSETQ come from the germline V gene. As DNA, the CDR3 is TGCGCCAGCAGCTTGCGGGTCGGAGGGGACGAGCAGTACTTC. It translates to CASSLRVGGDEQYF.

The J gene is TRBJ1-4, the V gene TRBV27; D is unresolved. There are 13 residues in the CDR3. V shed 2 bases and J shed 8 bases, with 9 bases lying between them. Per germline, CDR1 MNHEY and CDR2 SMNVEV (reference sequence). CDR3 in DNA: TGTGCCAGCAGTTTAGAGGGTGACGAAAAACTGTTTTTT. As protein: CASSLEGDEKLFF.

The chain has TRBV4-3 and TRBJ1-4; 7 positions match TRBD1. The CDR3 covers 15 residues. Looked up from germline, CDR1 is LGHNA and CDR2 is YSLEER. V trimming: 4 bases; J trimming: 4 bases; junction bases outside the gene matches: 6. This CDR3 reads CASSPSGGINEKLFF. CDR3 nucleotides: TGCGCCAGCAGCCCATCAGGGGGTATTAATGAAAAACTGTTTTTT.

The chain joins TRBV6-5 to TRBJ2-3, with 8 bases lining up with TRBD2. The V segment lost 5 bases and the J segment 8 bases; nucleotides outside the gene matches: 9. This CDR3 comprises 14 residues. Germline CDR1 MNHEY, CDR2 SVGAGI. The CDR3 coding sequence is TGTGCCAGCAGTAAAGCGGGAGATTCTGGTACGCAGTATTTT. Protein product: CASSKAGDSGTQYF.

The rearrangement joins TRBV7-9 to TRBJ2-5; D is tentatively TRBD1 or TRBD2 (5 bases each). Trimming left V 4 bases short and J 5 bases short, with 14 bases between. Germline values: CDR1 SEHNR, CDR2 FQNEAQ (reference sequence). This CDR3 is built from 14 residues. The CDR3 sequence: CASSSRDPGETQYF. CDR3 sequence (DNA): TGTGCCAGCAGCTCCCGGGACCCCGGGGAGACCCAGTACTTC.

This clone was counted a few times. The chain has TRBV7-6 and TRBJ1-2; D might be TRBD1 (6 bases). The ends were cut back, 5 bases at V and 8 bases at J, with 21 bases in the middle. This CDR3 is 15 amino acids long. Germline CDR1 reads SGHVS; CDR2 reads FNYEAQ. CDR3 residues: CASSPLDRTSGGYTF. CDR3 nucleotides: TGTGCCAGCAGCCCCCTGGACAGAACGTCGGGCGGCTACACCTTC.

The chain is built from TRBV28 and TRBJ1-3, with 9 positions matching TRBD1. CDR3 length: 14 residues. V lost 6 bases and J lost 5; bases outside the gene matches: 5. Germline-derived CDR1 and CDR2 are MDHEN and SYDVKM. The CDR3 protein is CASSPQGARNTIYF. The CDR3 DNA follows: TGTGCCAGCAGCCCACAGGGGGCAAGAAACACCATATATTTT.

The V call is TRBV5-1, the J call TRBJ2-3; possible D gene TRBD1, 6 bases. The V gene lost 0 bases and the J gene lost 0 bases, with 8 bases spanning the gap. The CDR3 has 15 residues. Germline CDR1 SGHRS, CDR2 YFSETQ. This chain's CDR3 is CASSLAGVSTDTQYF. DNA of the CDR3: TGCGCCAGCAGCTTGGCAGGGGTGAGCACAGATACGCAGTATTTT.

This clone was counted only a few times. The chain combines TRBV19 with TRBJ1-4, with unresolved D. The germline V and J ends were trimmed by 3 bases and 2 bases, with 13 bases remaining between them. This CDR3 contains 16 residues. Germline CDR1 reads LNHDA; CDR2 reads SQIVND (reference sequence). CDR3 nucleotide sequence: TGTGCCAGTAGTATGGGAGGTACGGCCACTAATGAAAAACTGTTTTTT. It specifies CASSMGGTATNEKLFF.

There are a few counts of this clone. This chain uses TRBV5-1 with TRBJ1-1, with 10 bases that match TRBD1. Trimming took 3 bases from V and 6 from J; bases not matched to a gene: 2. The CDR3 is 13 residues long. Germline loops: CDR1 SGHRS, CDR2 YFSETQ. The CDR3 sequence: CASSWGTGAEAFF. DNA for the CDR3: TGCGCCAGCAGCTGGGGGACAGGGGCTGAAGCTTTCTTT.

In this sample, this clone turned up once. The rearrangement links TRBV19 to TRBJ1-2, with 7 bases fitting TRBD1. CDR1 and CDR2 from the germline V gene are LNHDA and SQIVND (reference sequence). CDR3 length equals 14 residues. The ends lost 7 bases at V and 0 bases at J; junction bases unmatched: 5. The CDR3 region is CASKGQGANYGYTF. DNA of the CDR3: TGTGCCAGTAAGGGGCAGGGGGCTAACTATGGCTACACCTTC.

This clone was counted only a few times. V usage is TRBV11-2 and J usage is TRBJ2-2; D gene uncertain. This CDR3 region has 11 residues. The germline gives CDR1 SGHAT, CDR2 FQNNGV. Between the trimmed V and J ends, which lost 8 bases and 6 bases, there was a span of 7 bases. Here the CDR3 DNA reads TGTGCCAGCGAGCTCCCCGGGGAGCTGTTTTTT. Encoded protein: CASELPGELFF.

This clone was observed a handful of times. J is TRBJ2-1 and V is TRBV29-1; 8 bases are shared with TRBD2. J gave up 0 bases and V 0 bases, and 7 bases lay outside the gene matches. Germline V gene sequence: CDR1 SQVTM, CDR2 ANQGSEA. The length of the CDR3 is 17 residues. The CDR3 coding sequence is TGCAGCGTTGAAGATCTGGGCGGGAGGAGCTCCTACAATGAGCAGTTCTTC. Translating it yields CSVEDLGGRSSYNEQFF.